One sample yielded the 18 T cell receptor beta chains listed below, sequenced in a study of blood T cell dynamics during melanoma immunotherapy. Indicated time point: pre-treatment baseline. Assay: immunoSEQ multiplex PCR; the TCRdb copy retains only in-frame clones and omits some. Here the sample spans fewer than 11,000 clones, about 87% being singletons. This specimen consisted of blood, obtained from a patient treated with checkpoint blockade. The receptors derive from a human donor with melanoma.

J is TRBJ1-1 and V is TRBV29-1; perhaps TRBD1 as D (5 bases). Germline V gene sequence: CDR1 SQVTM, CDR2 ANQGSEA. With 5 bases removed from V and 1 base from J, the gap between germline ends came to 17 bases. The CDR3 is 15 residues long. The CDR3 spells CSVFRGRVGNTEAFF. The CDR3 DNA is TGCAGCGTTTTCCGGGGGAGGGTGGGGAACACTGAAGCTTTCTTT.

This clone is a singleton in its sample. The chain couples TRBV5-1 to TRBJ2-1; no reliable D call. Germline V gives CDR1 SGHRS, CDR2 YFSETQ. The V gene lost 0 bases and the J gene lost 5 bases, with 15 bases spanning the gap. The CDR3 totals 16 residues. The CDR3 region is CASSLVQYPRNNEQFF. The DNA of the CDR3 is TGCGCCAGCAGCTTGGTCCAGTACCCAAGGAACAATGAGCAGTTCTTC.

This rearrangement joins TRBV2 to TRBJ2-1; 8 positions match TRBD2. J gave up 6 bases and V 5 bases, and 15 bases lay outside the gene matches. Germline CDR1 is SNHLY and CDR2 is FYNNEI. The CDR3 is 17 residues long. The DNA for the CDR3 is TGTGCCAGCAGTTCCGGGGGGGGAAGGGGCGCGAGCAATGAGCAGTTCTTC. This codes for CASSSGGGRGASNEQFF.

The gene calls are TRBV6-6 and TRBJ1-4, with D hard to call. Per germline, CDR1 MNHNY and CDR2 SVGAGI (reference sequence). The V end was cut by 5 bases, the J end by 5 bases, with 15 bases between. The CDR3 runs 15 residues. The DNA for the CDR3 is TGTGCCAGCAGTCCTGCCGCGGAAGGAAATGAAAAACTGTTTTTT. Translation gives CASSPAAEGNEKLFF.

The gene calls are TRBV5-4 and TRBJ2-5; D might be TRBD1 (6 bases). Germline V gene lookup returns CDR1 SGHNT and CDR2 YYREEE (reference sequence). V dropped 3 bases and J dropped 5 bases, with 14 bases sitting between them. The CDR3 contains 14 residues. The CDR3 bases are TGTGCCAGCAGCTCAAACAGGGTAGGCGAGACCCAGTACTTC. This sequence encodes CASSSNRVGETQYF. Drawing the rest from reference TRBV5-4 and TRBJ2-5, the complete variable domain is ETGVTQSPTHLIKTRGQQVTLRCSSQSGHNTVSWYQQALGQGPQFIFQYYREEENGRGNFPPRFSGLQFPNYSSELNVNALELDDSALYLCASSSNRVGETQYFGPGTRLLVL.

V is TRBV28 and J is TRBJ2-7; no clear D gene. From germline, CDR1 is MDHEN and CDR2 SYDVKM. V lost 3 bases and J lost 2, with 8 bases in between. The CDR3 is 13 residues long. CDR3 DNA sequence: TGTGCCAGCAGTTTGGGTTTAACCTACGAGCAGTACGTC. Protein product: CASSLGLTYEQYV.

The chain combines TRBV5-1 with TRBJ2-2; TRBD2 matches at 9 bases. Trimming cost V 0 bases and J 6 bases; bases outside gene matches: 3. From germline, CDR1 is SGHRS and CDR2 YFSETQ. The CDR3 covers 15 residues. CDR3 sequence reads: CASSLALAGPGELFF. The CDR3 DNA follows: TGCGCCAGCAGCTTGGCTCTAGCGGGGCCCGGGGAGCTGTTTTTT.

This chain joins TRBV28 and TRBJ1-2; 9 bases fit TRBD1. CDR1 and CDR2 from the germline V gene are MDHEN and SYDVKM. CDR3 length: 13 residues. V lost 7 bases to trimming and J lost 7 bases; unmatched junction nucleotides: 7. The chain's CDR3 is CASIPGTGSGYTF. CDR3 bases: TGTGCCAGCATCCCCGGGACAGGGAGTGGCTACACCTTC.

This clone was seen more than once but under ten times. The chain joins TRBV30 to TRBJ1-6; unclear D gene. The CDR3 length is 14 residues. V was cut by 3 bases and J by 6 bases, with 12 bases left in between. The germline V gene has CDR1 GTSNPN and CDR2 SVGIG (reference sequence). The CDR3 DNA sequence: TGTGCCTGGAGGCCCGGACGCGGTAATTCACCCCTCCACTTT. It is translated as CAWRPGRGNSPLHF.

CDR3 residues: CAWSRQGSNQPQHF. CDR3 nucleotide sequence: TGTGCCTGGAGTAGACAGGGGAGCAATCAGCCCCAGCATTTT. This rearrangement joins TRBV30 to TRBJ1-5; 8 nucleotides align to TRBD1. The CDR3 spans 14 residues. Germline V gene sequence: CDR1 GTSNPN, CDR2 SVGIG (reference sequence). Trimming took 2 bases from V and 1 from J; bases not matched to a gene: 1.

This clone was counted a single time. V usage is TRBV2 and J usage is TRBJ2-7; D may be TRBD1 or TRBD2 (5 bases each). Trimming took 6 bases from V and 11 from J, leaving 14 bases between them. Germline CDR1 SNHLY, CDR2 FYNNEI. This CDR3 is built from 11 residues. CDR3 nucleotides: TGTGCCAGCAGCCCCCTGAGGGGAAAGTACGTC. It encodes CASSPLRGKYV.

The chain joins TRBV10-3 to TRBJ2-6; weak D call: TRBD1 (5 bases). V was cut by 10 bases and J by 4 bases, with 14 bases left in between. The CDR3 runs to 14 residues. CDR1 is ENHRY and CDR2 is SYGVKD in the germline V gene. CDR3 bases: TGTGCCACTACAGACAGTACCGGGGCCAACGTCCTGACTTTC. Translating it yields CATTDSTGANVLTF.

This rearrangement joins TRBV29-1 to TRBJ2-5, with 7 bases identical to TRBD1. V trimming: 5 bases; J trimming: 0 bases; junction bases outside the gene matches: 12. Germline-derived CDR1 and CDR2 are SQVTM and ANQGSEA. The CDR3 runs 16 residues. CDR3 DNA: TGCAGCGTTAACATCCCCGAGACAGGGTACCAAGAGACCCAGTACTTC. As protein: CSVNIPETGYQETQYF.

The rearrangement links TRBV30 to TRBJ1-2, with D maybe TRBD1 (6 bases). The germline gives CDR1 GTSNPN, CDR2 SVGIG (reference sequence). This CDR3 spans 14 amino acids. Trimming shortened V by 3 bases and J by 2 bases, and 13 bases separated the two germline ends. CDR3 sequence (DNA): TGTGCCTGGAGGCTTACAGGGTTAAACTATGGCTACACCTTC. The encoded protein is CAWRLTGLNYGYTF.

This rearrangement joins TRBV7-8 to TRBJ2-6; D gene uncertain. Germline CDR1 SGHVS, CDR2 FQNEAQ. The V end lost 3 bases, the J end lost 0 bases, and 6 bases lay between the germline ends. CDR3 size: 15 residues. For the CDR3, the DNA is TGTGCCAGCAGCTTCAGGTACTCTGGGGCCAACGTCCTGACTTTC. This encodes CASSFRYSGANVLTF.

The rearrangement uses TRBV27 and TRBJ2-1; 12 positions agree with TRBD2. The germline gives CDR1 MNHEY, CDR2 SMNVEV (reference sequence). The CDR3 runs 17 residues. J gave up 2 bases and V 4 bases, and 6 bases lay outside the gene matches. The CDR3 DNA reads as TGTGCCAGCAGTTCAGGTCCTAGCGGGAGGGCCTACAATGAGCAGTTCTTC. This translates into CASSSGPSGRAYNEQFF.

The chain carries TRBV19 and TRBJ1-5, with TRBD1 matching over 9 bases. Germline V gives CDR1 LNHDA, CDR2 SQIVND (reference sequence). The CDR3 spans 15 residues. Germline trimming cut 6 bases from V and 6 bases from J; bases unmatched to any gene: 9. CDR3 bases: TGTGCCAGTAGCGAAAACAGGGGGCGCAGTCAGCCCCAGCATTTT. Protein: CASSENRGRSQPQHF.

The chain combines TRBV5-1 with TRBJ2-7, with TRBD1 matching over 8 bases. Germline values: CDR1 SGHRS, CDR2 YFSETQ. V dropped 0 bases and J dropped 3; count of bases not matched to a gene: 8. This CDR3 has 16 residues. CDR3 in amino acids: CASSLGGRTGFYEQYF. CDR3 bases: TGCGCCAGCAGCTTGGGGGGTCGGACAGGGTTCTACGAGCAGTACTTC.